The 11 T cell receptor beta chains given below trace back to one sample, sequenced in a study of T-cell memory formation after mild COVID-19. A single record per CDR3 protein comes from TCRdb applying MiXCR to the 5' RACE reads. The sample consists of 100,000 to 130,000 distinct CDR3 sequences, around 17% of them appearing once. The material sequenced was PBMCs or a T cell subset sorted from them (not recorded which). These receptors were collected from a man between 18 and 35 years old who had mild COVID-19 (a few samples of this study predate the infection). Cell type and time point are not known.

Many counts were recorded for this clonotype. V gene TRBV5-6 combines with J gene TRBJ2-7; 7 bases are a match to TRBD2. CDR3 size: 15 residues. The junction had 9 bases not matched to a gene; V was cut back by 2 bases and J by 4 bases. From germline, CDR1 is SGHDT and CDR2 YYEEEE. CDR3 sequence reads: CASSFLTRGEYEQYF. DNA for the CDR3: TGTGCCAGCAGCTTTCTCACCCGGGGGGAGTACGAGCAGTACTTC.

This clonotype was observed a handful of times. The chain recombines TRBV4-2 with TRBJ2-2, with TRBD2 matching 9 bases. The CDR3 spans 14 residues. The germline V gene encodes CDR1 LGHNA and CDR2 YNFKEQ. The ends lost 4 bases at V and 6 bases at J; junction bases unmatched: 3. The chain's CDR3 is CASSRGGEAGELFF. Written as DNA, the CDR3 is TGTGCCAGCAGCCGCGGGGGGGAGGCCGGGGAGCTGTTTTTT.

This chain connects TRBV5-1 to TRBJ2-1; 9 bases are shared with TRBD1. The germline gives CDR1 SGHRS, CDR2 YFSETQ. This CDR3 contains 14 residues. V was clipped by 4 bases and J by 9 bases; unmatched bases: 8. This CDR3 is CASSPTGGAPEQFF. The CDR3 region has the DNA TGCGCCAGCAGCCCGACAGGGGGAGCCCCTGAGCAGTTCTTC.

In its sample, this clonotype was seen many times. The CDR3 here is CASSVDGDIQYF. CDR3 nucleotide sequence: TGTGCCAGCAGCGTAGATGGAGACATTCAGTACTTC. The chain employs TRBV9 and TRBJ2-4, with D uncertain. V dropped 0 bases and J dropped 8 bases, with 6 bases sitting between them. Germline assignment: CDR1 SGDLS and CDR2 YYNGEE. CDR3 length equals 12 residues.

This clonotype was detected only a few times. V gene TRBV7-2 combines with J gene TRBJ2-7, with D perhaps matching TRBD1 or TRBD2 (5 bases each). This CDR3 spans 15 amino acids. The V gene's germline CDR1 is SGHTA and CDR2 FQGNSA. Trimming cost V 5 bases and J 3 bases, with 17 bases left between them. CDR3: CASSPGGTGLYEQYF. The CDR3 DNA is TGTGCCAGCAGCCCTGGGGGTACAGGACTCTACGAGCAGTACTTC.

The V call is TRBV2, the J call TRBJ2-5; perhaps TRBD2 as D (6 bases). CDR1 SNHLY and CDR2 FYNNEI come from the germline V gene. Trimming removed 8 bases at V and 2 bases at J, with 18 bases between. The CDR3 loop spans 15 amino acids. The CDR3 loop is CASQGRAGPQETQYF. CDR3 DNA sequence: TGTGCCAGCCAGGGCCGTGCGGGGCCACAAGAGACCCAGTACTTC.

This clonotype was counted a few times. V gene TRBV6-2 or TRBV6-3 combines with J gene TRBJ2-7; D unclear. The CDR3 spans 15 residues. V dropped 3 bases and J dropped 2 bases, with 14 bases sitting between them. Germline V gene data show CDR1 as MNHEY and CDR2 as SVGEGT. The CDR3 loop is CASSYPGSRTYEQYF. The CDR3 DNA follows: TGTGCCAGCAGTTATCCCGGAAGTAGGACCTACGAGCAGTACTTC.

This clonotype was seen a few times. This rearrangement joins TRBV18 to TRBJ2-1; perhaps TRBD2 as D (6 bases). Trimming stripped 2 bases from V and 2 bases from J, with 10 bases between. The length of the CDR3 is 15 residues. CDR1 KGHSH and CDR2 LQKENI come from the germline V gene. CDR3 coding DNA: TGTGCCAGCTCACCAACGGGGGACCCCTACAATGAGCAGTTCTTC. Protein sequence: CASSPTGDPYNEQFF.

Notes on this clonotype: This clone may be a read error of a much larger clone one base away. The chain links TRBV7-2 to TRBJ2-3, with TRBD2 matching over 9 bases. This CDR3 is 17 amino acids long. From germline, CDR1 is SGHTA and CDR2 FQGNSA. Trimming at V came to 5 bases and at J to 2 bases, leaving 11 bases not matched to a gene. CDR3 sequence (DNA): TGTGCCAGCAGCACGAGACTAGCGGAGGAACCCACAGATACGCAGTATTTT. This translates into CASSTRLAEEPTDTQYF.

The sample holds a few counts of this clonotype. CDR3 in DNA: TGTGCCAGCAGTTTTCGACAGGGGCACAGGGAAAAACTGTTTTTT. This sequence encodes CASSFRQGHREKLFF. The genes are TRBV27 and TRBJ1-4; TRBD1 aligns across 8 bases. Trimming cost V 3 bases and J 8 bases; bases outside gene matches: 8. Looked up from germline, CDR1 is MNHEY and CDR2 is SMNVEV (reference sequence). The CDR3 is 15 amino acids.

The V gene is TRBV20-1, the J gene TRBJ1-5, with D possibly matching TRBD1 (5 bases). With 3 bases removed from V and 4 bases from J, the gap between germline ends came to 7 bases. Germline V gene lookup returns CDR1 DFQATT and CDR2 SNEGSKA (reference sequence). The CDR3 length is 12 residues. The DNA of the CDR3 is TGCAGTGCTAGGGGGGGAAATCAGCCCCAGCATTTT. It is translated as CSARGGNQPQHF.